This is a list of T cell receptor beta chains from one sample in a study of blood T cell repertoires in COVID-19. Sequencing was performed with immunoSEQ multiplex PCR; in TCRdb, only in-frame clones are kept and a portion is missing. The data show over 50,000 clones, with approximately 89% seen just once and roughly 7.2% held by the top ten. The material sequenced was peripheral blood. These receptors all come from a man aged 60-69 years with acute or convalescent COVID-19. Both conserved end residues are trimmed from each CDR3.

v_call: TRBV9
j_call: TRBJ1-3
cdr3_length: 14
cdr3_aa: ASSVAIGQSRNTIY

v_call: TRBV28
j_call: TRBJ1-2
cdr3_length: 16
cdr3_aa: ASSSKVLGPTYNYGYT

v_call: TRBV19
j_call: TRBJ2-4
cdr3_length: 13
cdr3_aa: ASSFTTGTRNIQY

v_call: TRBV10-2
j_call: TRBJ2-3
cdr3_length: 13
cdr3_aa: ASMISGGVGDTQY

v_call: TRBV27
j_call: TRBJ1-2
cdr3_length: 10
cdr3_aa: ASSFPFYGYT

v_call: TRBV5-1
j_call: TRBJ1-3
cdr3_length: 13
cdr3_aa: ASSPGDSSGNTIY

v_call: TRBV6-5
j_call: TRBJ1-6
cdr3_length: 12
cdr3_aa: ASSYQGGESPLH

v_call: TRBV6-5
j_call: TRBJ1-6
cdr3_length: 12
cdr3_aa: ASSPGTYNSPLH

v_call: TRBV13
j_call: TRBJ1-5
cdr3_length: 18
cdr3_aa: ASSSGQGGITSREDQPQH

v_call: TRBV6-5
j_call: TRBJ2-7
cdr3_length: 12
cdr3_aa: ATTRGGPSYEQY

v_call: TRBV3-1/TRBV3-2
j_call: TRBJ1-4
cdr3_length: 13
cdr3_aa: ASSHQGETNEKLF

v_call: TRBV9
j_call: TRBJ1-4
cdr3_length: 12
cdr3_aa: ASSVAGINEKLF

v_call: TRBV6-6
j_call: TRBJ1-5
cdr3_length: 13
cdr3_aa: ASSYSDRKDQPQH

v_call: TRBV21-1
j_call: TRBJ2-1
cdr3_length: 15
cdr3_aa: ASSTRPQVGKGSEQF

v_call: TRBV6-5
j_call: TRBJ1-2
cdr3_length: 11
cdr3_aa: ASLAAAAYGYT

v_call: TRBV2
j_call: TRBJ1-2
cdr3_length: 10
cdr3_aa: ASSGLTGGFT

v_call: TRBV5-1
j_call: TRBJ2-2
cdr3_length: 13
cdr3_aa: ASSLDLAGTGELF

v_call: TRBV5-1
j_call: TRBJ2-5
cdr3_length: 17
cdr3_aa: ASSSTSLRQGISIETQY

v_call: TRBV25-1
j_call: TRBJ2-3
cdr3_length: 10
cdr3_aa: ASSRGTDTQY